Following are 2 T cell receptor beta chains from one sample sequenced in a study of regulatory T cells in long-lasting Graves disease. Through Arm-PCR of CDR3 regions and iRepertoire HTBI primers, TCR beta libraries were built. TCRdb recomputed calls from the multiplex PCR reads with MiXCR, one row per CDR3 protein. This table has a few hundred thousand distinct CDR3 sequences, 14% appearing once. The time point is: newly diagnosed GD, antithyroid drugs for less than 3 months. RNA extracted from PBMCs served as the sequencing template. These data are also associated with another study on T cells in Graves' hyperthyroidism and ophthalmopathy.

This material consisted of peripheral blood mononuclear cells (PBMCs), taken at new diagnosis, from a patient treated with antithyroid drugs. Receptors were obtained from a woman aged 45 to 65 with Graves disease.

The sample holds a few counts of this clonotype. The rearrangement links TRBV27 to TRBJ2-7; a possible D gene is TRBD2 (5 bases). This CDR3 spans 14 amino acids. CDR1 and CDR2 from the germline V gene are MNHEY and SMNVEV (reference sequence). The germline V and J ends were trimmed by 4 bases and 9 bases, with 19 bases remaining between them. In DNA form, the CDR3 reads TGTGCCAGCAGTTCTCTCCGAGGGATAGACGGGCAGTACTTC. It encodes CASSSLRGIDGQYF.

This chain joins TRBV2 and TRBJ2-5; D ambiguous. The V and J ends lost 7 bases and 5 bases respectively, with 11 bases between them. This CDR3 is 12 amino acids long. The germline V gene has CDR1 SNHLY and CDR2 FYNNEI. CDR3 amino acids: CASIALGETQYF. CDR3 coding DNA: TGTGCCAGCATCGCGCTGGGGGAGACCCAGTACTTC. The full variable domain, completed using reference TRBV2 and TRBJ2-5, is EPEVTQTPSHQVTQMGQEVILRCVPISNHLYFYWYRQILGQKVEFLVSFYNNEISEKSEIFDDQFSVERPDGSNFTLKIRSTKLEDSAMYFCASIALGETQYFGPGTRLLVL.